The source of this T cell receptor (beta chain) is a study of T cell responses to AZD1222 COVID-19 vaccine. Study outcomes and limitations: White British donors predominated, females outnumbered males, and clonal diversity was possibly underestimated.

The count of this clone is one. Its target is unknown. The CDR3 totals 16 residues. The germline gives CDR1 SNHLY, CDR2 FYNNEI. Trimming took 6 bases from V and 0 from J; bases not matched to a gene: 4. Libraries were prepared by immunoSEQ multiplex PCR; TCRdb keeps only in-frame clonotypes and omits some of them. The data show 180,000 or so clones, approximately 92% seen once. The J gene is TRBJ2-3, the V gene TRBV2; 12 positions agree with TRBD2. This sequence originates from an adult in good health. The sample here was peripheral blood, taken on day 0 of AZD1222 vaccination. The CDR3 region is CASRNGLAGSTDTQYF. The CDR3 DNA reads TGTGCCAGCAGGAACGGACTAGCGGGAAGCACAGATACGCAGTATTTT.